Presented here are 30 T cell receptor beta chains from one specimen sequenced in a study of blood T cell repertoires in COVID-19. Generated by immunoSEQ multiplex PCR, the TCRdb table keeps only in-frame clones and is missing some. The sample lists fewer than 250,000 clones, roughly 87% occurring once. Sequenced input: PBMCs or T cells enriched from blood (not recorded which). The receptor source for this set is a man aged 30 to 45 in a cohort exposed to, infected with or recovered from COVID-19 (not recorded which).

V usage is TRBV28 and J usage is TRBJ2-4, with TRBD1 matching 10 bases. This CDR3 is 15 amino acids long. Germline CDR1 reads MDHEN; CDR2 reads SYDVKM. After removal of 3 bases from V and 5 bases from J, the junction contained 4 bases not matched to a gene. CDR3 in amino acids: CASSFGGTGENIQYF. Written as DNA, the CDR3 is TGTGCCAGCAGTTTTGGAGGGACAGGGGAAAACATTCAGTACTTC.

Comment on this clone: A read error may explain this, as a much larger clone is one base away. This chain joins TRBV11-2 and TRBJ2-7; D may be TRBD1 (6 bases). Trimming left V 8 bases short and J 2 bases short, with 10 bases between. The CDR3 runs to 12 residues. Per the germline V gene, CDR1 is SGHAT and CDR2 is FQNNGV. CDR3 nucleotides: TGTGCCAGCCGACAGGCCCCCTACGAGCAGTACTTC. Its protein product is CASRQAPYEQYF.

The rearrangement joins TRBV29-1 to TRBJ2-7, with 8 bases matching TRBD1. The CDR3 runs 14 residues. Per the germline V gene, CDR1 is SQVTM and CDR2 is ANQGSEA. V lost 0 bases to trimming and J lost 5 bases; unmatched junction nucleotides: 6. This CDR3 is CSVEEAWTGNEQYF. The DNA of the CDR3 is TGCAGCGTTGAAGAAGCCTGGACAGGGAACGAGCAGTACTTC.

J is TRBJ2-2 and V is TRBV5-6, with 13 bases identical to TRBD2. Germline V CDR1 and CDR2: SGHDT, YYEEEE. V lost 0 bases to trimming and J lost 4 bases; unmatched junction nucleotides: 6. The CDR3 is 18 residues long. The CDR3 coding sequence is TGTGCCAGCAGCTTGGGGCCTAGGACTAGCGGGGGCACCGGGGAGCTGTTTTTT. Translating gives CASSLGPRTSGGTGELFF.

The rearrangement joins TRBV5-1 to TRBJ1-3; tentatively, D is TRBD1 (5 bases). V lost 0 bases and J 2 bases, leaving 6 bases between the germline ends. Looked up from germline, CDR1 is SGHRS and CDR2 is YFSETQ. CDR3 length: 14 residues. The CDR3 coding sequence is TGCGCCAGCAGCTTGGGACAGCCTGGAAACACCATATATTTT. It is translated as CASSLGQPGNTIYF. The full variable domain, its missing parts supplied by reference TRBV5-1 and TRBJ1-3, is KAGVTQTPRYLIKTRGQQVTLSCSPISGHRSVSWYQQTPGQGLQFLFEYFSETQRNKGNFPGRFSGRQFSNSRSEMNVSTLELGDSALYLCASSLGQPGNTIYFGEGSWLTVV.

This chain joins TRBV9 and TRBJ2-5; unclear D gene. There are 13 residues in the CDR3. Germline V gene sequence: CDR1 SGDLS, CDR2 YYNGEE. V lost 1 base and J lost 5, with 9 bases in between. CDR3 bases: TGTGCCAGCAGCGTACAAGGAGCGGAGACCCAGTACTTC. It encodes CASSVQGAETQYF.

Here the CDR3 reads CASSLFRGRSNQPQHF. The CDR3 nucleotides are TGTGCCAGCAGTCTTTTCAGGGGTAGAAGCAATCAGCCCCAGCATTTT. The J gene is TRBJ1-5, the V gene TRBV28, with TRBD1 as a possible D gene (6 bases). Looked up from germline, CDR1 is MDHEN and CDR2 is SYDVKM. The CDR3 runs 16 residues. The V and J ends lost 5 bases and 1 base respectively, with 15 bases between them.

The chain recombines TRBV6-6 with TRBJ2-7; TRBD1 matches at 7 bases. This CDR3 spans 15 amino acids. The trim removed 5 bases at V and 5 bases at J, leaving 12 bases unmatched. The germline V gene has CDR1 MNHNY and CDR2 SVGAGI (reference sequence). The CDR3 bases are TGTGCCAGCAGTCCCATAAAGGGGGCGCCCCACGAGCAGTACTTC. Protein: CASSPIKGAPHEQYF.

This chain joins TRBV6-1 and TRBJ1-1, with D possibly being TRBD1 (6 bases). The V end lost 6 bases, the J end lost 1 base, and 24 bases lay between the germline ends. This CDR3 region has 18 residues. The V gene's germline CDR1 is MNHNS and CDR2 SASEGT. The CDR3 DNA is TGTGCCAGCAGCGAACCCAGGTGGTTGGCAGGGGCGAACACTGAAGCTTTCTTT. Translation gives CASSEPRWLAGANTEAFF.

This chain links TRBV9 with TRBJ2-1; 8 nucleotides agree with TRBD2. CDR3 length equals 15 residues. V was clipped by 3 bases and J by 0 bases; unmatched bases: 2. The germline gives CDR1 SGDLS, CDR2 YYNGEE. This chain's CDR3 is CASSESGSSYNEQFF. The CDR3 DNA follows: TGTGCCAGCAGCGAAAGCGGGAGCTCCTACAATGAGCAGTTCTTC.

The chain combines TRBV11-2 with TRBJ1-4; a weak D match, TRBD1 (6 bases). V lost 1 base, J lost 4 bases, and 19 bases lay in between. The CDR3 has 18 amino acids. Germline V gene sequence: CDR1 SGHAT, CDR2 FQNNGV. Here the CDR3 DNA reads TGTGCCAGCAGCTTAGGCTACAGGGCAAGAGAATTTAATGAAAAACTGTTTTTT. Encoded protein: CASSLGYRAREFNEKLFF.

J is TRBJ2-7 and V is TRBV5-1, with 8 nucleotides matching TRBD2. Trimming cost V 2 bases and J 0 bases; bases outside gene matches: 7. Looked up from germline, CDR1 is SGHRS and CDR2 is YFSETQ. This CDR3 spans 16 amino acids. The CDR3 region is CASSLSLAGRSYEQYF. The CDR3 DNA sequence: TGCGCCAGCAGCTTAAGCCTAGCGGGTCGCTCCTACGAGCAGTACTTC. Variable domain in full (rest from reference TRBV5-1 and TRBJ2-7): KAGVTQTPRYLIKTRGQQVTLSCSPISGHRSVSWYQQTPGQGLQFLFEYFSETQRNKGNFPGRFSGRQFSNSRSEMNVSTLELGDSALYLCASSLSLAGRSYEQYFGPGTRLTVT.

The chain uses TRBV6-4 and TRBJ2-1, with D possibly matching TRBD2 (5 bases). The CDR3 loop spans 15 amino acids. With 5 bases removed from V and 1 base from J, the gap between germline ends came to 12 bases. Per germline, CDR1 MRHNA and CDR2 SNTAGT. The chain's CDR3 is CASSTGISSYNEQFF. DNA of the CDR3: TGTGCCAGCAGTACCGGGATATCATCCTACAATGAGCAGTTCTTC.

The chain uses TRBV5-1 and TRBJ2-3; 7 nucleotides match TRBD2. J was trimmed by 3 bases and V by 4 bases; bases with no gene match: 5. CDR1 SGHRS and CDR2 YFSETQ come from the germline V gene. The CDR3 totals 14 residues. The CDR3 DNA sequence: TGCGCCAGCAGCCGGACTAGTTCAACAGATACGCAGTATTTT. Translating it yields CASSRTSSTDTQYF.

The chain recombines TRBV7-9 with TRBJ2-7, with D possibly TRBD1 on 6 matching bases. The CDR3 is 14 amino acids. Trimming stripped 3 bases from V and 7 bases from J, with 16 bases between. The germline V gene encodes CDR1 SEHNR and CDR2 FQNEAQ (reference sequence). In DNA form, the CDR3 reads TGTGCCAGCAGCTTCAACAGGGTATTGAGGGAGCAGTACTTC. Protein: CASSFNRVLREQYF.

This CDR3 reads CASRTRGQENYNEQFF. The CDR3, as DNA: TGTGCCAGTAGAACTAGGGGACAGGAAAACTACAATGAGCAGTTCTTC. The chain recombines TRBV19 with TRBJ2-1; 8 nucleotides line up with TRBD1. The V segment lost 6 bases and the J segment 3 bases; nucleotides outside the gene matches: 10. CDR1 LNHDA and CDR2 SQIVND come from the germline V gene (reference sequence). CDR3 size: 16 residues.

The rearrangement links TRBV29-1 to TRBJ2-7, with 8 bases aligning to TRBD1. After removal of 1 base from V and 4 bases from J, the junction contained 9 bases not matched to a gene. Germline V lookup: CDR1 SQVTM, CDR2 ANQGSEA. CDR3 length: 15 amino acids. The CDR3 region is CSVEANTGTGYEQYF. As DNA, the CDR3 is TGCAGCGTTGAAGCTAATACCGGGACAGGTTACGAGCAGTACTTC.

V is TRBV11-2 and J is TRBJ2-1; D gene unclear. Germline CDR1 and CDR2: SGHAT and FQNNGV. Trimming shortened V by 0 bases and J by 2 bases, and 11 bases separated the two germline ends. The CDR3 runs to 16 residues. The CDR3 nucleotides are TGTGCCAGCAGCTTAGAAACGGGTATGGCCTACAATGAGCAGTTCTTC. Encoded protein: CASSLETGMAYNEQFF.

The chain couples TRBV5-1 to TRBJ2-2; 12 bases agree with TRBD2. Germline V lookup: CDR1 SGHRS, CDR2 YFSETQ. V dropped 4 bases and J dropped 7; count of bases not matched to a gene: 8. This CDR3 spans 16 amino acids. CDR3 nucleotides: TGCGCCAGCAGCCTCCCTAGCGGGAGGGGAAGCGGGGAGCTGTTTTTT. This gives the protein CASSLPSGRGSGELFF.

The CDR3 DNA sequence: TGCAGCGGGGTGGCGGACTCGGCAACTGAAGCTTTCTTT. This gives the protein CSGVADSATEAFF. J is TRBJ1-1 and V is TRBV29-1; D unresolved. Looked up from germline, CDR1 is SQVTM and CDR2 is ANQGSEA. This CDR3 spans 13 amino acids. The germline V and J ends were trimmed by 7 bases and 5 bases, with 17 bases remaining between them.

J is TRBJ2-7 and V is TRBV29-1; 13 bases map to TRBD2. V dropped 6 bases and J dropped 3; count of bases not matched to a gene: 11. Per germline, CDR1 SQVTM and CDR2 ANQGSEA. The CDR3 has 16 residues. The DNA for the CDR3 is TGCAGCGTCCATGGCGGGACTAGCGGGAATATCTACGAGCAGTACTTC. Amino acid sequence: CSVHGGTSGNIYEQYF.

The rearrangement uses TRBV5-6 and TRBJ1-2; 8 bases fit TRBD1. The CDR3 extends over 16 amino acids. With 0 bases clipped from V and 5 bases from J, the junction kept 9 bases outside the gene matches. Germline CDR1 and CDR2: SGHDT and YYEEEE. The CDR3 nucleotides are TGTGCCAGCAGCTTGGCGGCGACAGGGGTAAGGTATGGCTACACCTTC. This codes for CASSLAATGVRYGYTF. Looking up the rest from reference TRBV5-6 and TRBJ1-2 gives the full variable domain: DAGVTQSPTHLIKTRGQQVTLRCSPKSGHDTVSWYQQALGQGPQFIFQYYEEEERQRGNFPDRFSGHQFPNYSSELNVNALLLGDSALYLCASSLAATGVRYGYTFGSGTRLTVV.

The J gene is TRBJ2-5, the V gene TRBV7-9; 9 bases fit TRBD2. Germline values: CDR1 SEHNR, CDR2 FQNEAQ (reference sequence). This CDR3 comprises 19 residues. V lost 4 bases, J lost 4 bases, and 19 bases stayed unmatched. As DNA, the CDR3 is TGTGCCAGCAGCTCACTCAAACGACAGAGAAGAGCGGGAGGAGAGACCCAGTACTTC. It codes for CASSSLKRQRRAGGETQYF.

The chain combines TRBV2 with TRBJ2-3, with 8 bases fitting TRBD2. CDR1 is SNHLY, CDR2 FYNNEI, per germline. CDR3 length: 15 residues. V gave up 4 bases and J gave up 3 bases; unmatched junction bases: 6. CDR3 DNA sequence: TGTGCCAGCAGTGGGAGCGGGAGTAGGACAGATACGCAGTATTTT. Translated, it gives CASSGSGSRTDTQYF.

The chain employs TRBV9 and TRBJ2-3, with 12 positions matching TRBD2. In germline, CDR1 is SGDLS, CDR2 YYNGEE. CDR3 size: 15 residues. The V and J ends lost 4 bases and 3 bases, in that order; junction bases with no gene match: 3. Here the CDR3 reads CASSHTSGRTDTQYF. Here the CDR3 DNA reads TGTGCCAGCAGCCATACTAGCGGGAGGACAGATACGCAGTATTTT.

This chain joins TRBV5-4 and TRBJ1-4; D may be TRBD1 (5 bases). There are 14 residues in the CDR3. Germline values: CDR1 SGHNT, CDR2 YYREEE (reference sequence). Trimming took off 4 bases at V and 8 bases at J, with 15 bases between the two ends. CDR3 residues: CASSPGGDREKLFF. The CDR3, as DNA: TGTGCCAGCAGCCCCGGGGGGGATAGAGAAAAACTGTTTTTT.

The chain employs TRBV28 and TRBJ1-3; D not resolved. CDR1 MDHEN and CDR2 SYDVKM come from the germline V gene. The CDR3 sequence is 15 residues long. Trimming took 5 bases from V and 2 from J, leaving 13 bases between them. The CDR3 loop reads CASSADSGTGNTIYF. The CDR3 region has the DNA TGTGCCAGCAGTGCGGACTCTGGGACTGGAAACACCATATATTTT.

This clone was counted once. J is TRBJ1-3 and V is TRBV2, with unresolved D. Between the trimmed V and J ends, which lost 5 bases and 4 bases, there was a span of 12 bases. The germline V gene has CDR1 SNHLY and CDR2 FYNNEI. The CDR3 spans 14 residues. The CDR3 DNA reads TGTGCCAGCAGTCACTTAACGGGAGGAAACACCATATATTTT. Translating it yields CASSHLTGGNTIYF. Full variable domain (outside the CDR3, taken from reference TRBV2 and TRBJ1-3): EPEVTQTPSHQVTQMGQEVILRCVPISNHLYFYWYRQILGQKVEFLVSFYNNEISEKSEIFDDQFSVERPDGSNFTLKIRSTKLEDSAMYFCASSHLTGGNTIYFGEGSWLTVV.

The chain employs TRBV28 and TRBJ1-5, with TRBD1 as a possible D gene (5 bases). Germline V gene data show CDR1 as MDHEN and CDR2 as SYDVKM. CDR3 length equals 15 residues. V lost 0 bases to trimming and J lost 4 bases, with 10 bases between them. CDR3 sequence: CASSLWQRGNQPQHF. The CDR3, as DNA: TGTGCCAGCAGTTTATGGCAGCGGGGGAATCAGCCCCAGCATTTT.

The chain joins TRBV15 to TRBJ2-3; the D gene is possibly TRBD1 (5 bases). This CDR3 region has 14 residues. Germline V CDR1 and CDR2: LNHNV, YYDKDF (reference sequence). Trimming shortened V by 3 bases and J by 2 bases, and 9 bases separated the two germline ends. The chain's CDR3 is CATSSLRATDTQYF. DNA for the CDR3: TGTGCCACCAGCAGTCTCAGGGCCACAGATACGCAGTATTTT.